This TCR beta chain was identified during a study of T cell responses to AZD1222 COVID-19 vaccine. The protocol was immunoSEQ multiplex PCR, while the TCRdb copy is restricted to in-frame clones and leaves out a portion. The table has 130,000 or so clones, approximately 90% seen once. The V gene lost 3 bases and the J gene lost 4 bases, with 12 bases spanning the gap. The CDR3 runs to 14 residues. Germline values: CDR1 SQVTM, CDR2 ANQGSEA. Pooling of second doses given at about 4 or about 12 weeks was done. The clonotype was recovered from an adult who received the AZD1222 COVID-19 vaccine. The specimen was peripheral blood, collected 28 days after the second AZD1222 dose. The rearrangement links TRBV29-1 to TRBJ2-2, with D possibly matching TRBD1 (6 bases). CDR3 sequence (DNA): TGCAGCGTTGACTGGCAGGGGAGCACCGGGGAGCTGTTTTTT. It yields the protein CSVDWQGSTGELFF.